One sample yielded the 24 T cell receptor beta chains listed below, sequenced in a study of cytomegalovirus exposure and HLA in healthy donors. With 60 Vbeta and 13 Jbeta primers, the PCR was carried out. Profiled with immunoSEQ multiplex PCR; TCRdb holds only in-frame clones, not every one. Of some 170,000 clones listed, roughly 65% are singletons. Sequenced input: PBMCs. These receptors originate from a man younger than 35 in good health and CMV-seropositive.

The V and J genes are TRBV19 and TRBJ1-1; 7 bases are a match to TRBD1. The CDR3 is made up of 13 amino acids. Germline V CDR1 and CDR2: LNHDA, SQIVND (reference sequence). The V and J ends lost 5 bases and 3 bases, in that order; junction bases with no gene match: 3. CDR3 nucleotides: TGTGCCAGTAGTTTCACAGGGGACACTGAAGCTTTCTTT. Translating it yields CASSFTGDTEAFF.

The V and J genes are TRBV19 and TRBJ1-4; D is possibly TRBD1 (5 bases). V was clipped by 3 bases and J by 7 bases, with 9 bases between them. Germline lookup yields CDR1 LNHDA and CDR2 SQIVND (reference sequence). The CDR3 runs 13 residues. The CDR3 sequence: CASSMDKLEKLFF. The CDR3, as DNA: TGTGCCAGTAGTATGGACAAGCTTGAAAAACTGTTTTTT.

J is TRBJ1-2 and V is TRBV7-2; D might be TRBD1 (5 bases). From germline, CDR1 is SGHTA and CDR2 FQGNSA. Trimming stripped 0 bases from V and 2 bases from J, with 13 bases between. This CDR3 region has 16 residues. This CDR3 reads CASSLARGGGNYGYTF. The CDR3 coding sequence is TGTGCCAGCAGCTTAGCCAGAGGCGGGGGGAACTATGGCTACACCTTC.

Concerning this clone: This same CDR3 is encoded by further DNA sequences in the sample. The chain carries TRBV11-2 and TRBJ2-7, with 11 positions matching TRBD1. Looked up from germline, CDR1 is SGHAT and CDR2 is FQNNGV. The length of the CDR3 is 14 residues. J was trimmed by 4 bases and V by 5 bases; bases with no gene match: 4. CDR3 in DNA: TGTGCCAGCAGCCTGGGGACAGGGGGATACGAGCAGTACGTC. Its translation is CASSLGTGGYEQYV.

This clone was recorded once. This CDR3 reads CASISGGDYGYTF. The CDR3 DNA reads TGTGCCAGCATCTCGGGGGGGGACTATGGCTACACCTTC. This sequence joins TRBV28 and TRBJ1-2; a possible D gene is TRBD1 (5 bases). The CDR3 length is 13 residues. V was clipped by 7 bases and J by 3 bases, with 12 bases between them. Germline CDR1 reads MDHEN; CDR2 reads SYDVKM.

This sequence joins TRBV27 and TRBJ1-2; 9 positions match TRBD1. Germline loops: CDR1 MNHEY, CDR2 SMNVEV (reference sequence). Trimming at V came to 9 bases and at J to 5 bases, leaving 13 bases not matched to a gene. This CDR3 contains 15 residues. The CDR3 sequence: CASSRTGTGLYGYTF. The CDR3 nucleotides are TGTGCCAGTTCCCGAACCGGGACAGGGCTATATGGCTACACCTTC.

This clone was seen only once. This sequence joins TRBV18 and TRBJ2-3; TRBD2 agrees at 10 bases. Germline loops: CDR1 KGHSH, CDR2 LQKENI. V trimming: 0 bases; J trimming: 3 bases; junction bases outside the gene matches: 6. CDR3 size: 17 residues. The CDR3 DNA reads TGTGCCAGCTCACCACCAGATCCTAGCGGGAGTACAGATACGCAGTATTTT. Amino acid sequence: CASSPPDPSGSTDTQYF. The variable domain in full, completed from reference TRBV18 and TRBJ2-3, reads NAGVMQNPRHLVRRRGQEARLRCSPMKGHSHVYWYRQLPEEGLKFMVYLQKENIIDESGMPKERFSAEFPKEGPSILRIQQVVRGDSAAYFCASSPPDPSGSTDTQYFGPGTRLTVL.

V and J are TRBV28 and TRBJ1-1; 12 positions match TRBD1. The length of the CDR3 is 17 residues. The junction had 12 bases not matched to a gene; V was cut back by 5 bases and J by 5 bases. Germline assignment: CDR1 MDHEN and CDR2 SYDVKM. CDR3 coding DNA: TGTGCCAGCAGTCCACTGGGACAGGGGGCTGCTGGGACTGAAGCTTTCTTT. This translates into CASSPLGQGAAGTEAFF. Combining the CDR3 with reference TRBV28 and TRBJ1-1 gives the whole variable domain DVKVTQSSRYLVKRTGEKVFLECVQDMDHENMFWYRQDPGLGLRLIYFSYDVKMKEKGDIPEGYSVSREKKERFSLILESASTNQTSMYLCASSPLGQGAAGTEAFFGQGTRLTVV.

J is TRBJ2-2 and V is TRBV9, with 7 bases identical to TRBD2. The CDR3 consists of 15 residues. Per germline, CDR1 SGDLS and CDR2 YYNGEE. J gave up 7 bases and V 0 bases, and 6 bases lay outside the gene matches. DNA for the CDR3: TGTGCCAGCAGCGTAGTTACTAGCGCGGTCGGGGAGCTGTTTTTT. This gives the protein CASSVVTSAVGELFF.

This chain's CDR3 is CASSLDSGPNQPQHF. The CDR3, as DNA: TGTGCCAGCAGCTTAGACAGCGGCCCAAATCAGCCCCAGCATTTT. V usage is TRBV11-3 and J usage is TRBJ1-5; D is unresolved. There are 15 residues in the CDR3. Germline V lookup: CDR1 SGHNT, CDR2 YENEEA. Trimming left V 0 bases short and J 4 bases short, with 10 bases between. The whole variable domain, remainder taken from reference TRBV11-3 and TRBJ1-5, is EAGVVQSPRYKIIEKKQPVAFWCNPISGHNTLYWYLQNLGQGPELLIRYENEEAVDDSQLPKDRFSAERLKGVDSTLKIQPAELGDSAVYLCASSLDSGPNQPQHFGDGTRLSIL.

J is TRBJ2-2 and V is TRBV5-6; 8 bases match TRBD1. This CDR3 has 14 amino acids. CDR1 and CDR2 from the germline V gene are SGHDT and YYEEEE. With 4 bases clipped from V and 7 bases from J, the junction kept 6 bases outside the gene matches. The CDR3 coding sequence is TGTGCCAGCAGCGTACGACAGGGGAGCGGGGAGCTGTTTTTT. Its translation is CASSVRQGSGELFF.

This clone was recorded a few times. CDR3 loop: CASLGTYLGNQPQHF. The CDR3 DNA reads TGTGCCAGCCTGGGGACATATTTAGGCAATCAGCCCCAGCATTTT. V is TRBV6-1 and J is TRBJ1-5, with D perhaps matching TRBD1 (6 bases). This CDR3 contains 15 residues. V was pared by 8 bases and J by 2 bases, with 16 bases between. Germline V gives CDR1 MNHNS, CDR2 SASEGT.

This clone was seen a handful of times. This chain uses TRBV7-9 with TRBJ1-1, with TRBD1 matching 7 bases. Germline V gives CDR1 SEHNR, CDR2 FQNEAQ (reference sequence). The CDR3 covers 15 residues. V shed 5 bases and J 1 base; nucleotides not matched to a gene: 7. CDR3 residues: CASSDPGQTNTEAFF. CDR3 sequence (DNA): TGTGCCAGCAGCGATCCGGGACAGACGAACACTGAAGCTTTCTTT.

The chain uses TRBV6-5 and TRBJ1-1; D perhaps matches TRBD1 (6 bases). V was pared by 0 bases and J by 7 bases, with 12 bases between. CDR3 length: 14 amino acids. CDR1 is MNHEY and CDR2 is SVGAGI in the germline V gene. Written as DNA, the CDR3 is TGTGCCAGCAGTTACTCCTACAGGGACGTTGAAGCTTTCTTT. Translated, it gives CASSYSYRDVEAFF.

This clone was counted a few times. The rearrangement links TRBV19 to TRBJ1-6; 8 nucleotides match TRBD1. Germline V gives CDR1 LNHDA, CDR2 SQIVND (reference sequence). Losses at the gene ends were 7 bases for V and 11 bases for J; bases not matched to a gene: 7. The CDR3 totals 13 residues. The CDR3 sequence: CASKGTGGTPLHF. The CDR3 DNA is TGTGCCAGTAAAGGGACAGGAGGTACACCCCTCCACTTT.

The rearrangement uses TRBV6-1 and TRBJ1-2; TRBD1 agrees at 8 bases. The CDR3 consists of 14 residues. The ends lost 5 bases at V and 8 bases at J; junction bases unmatched: 10. Looked up from germline, CDR1 is MNHNS and CDR2 is SASEGT. DNA of the CDR3: TGTGCCAGCAGTATAAGACAGGGGATATACGGCTACACCTTC. This sequence encodes CASSIRQGIYGYTF.

The count of this clone is one. This chain connects TRBV6-1 to TRBJ2-1, with D perhaps TRBD2 (6 bases). Trimming took 2 bases from V and 0 from J, leaving 8 bases between them. The CDR3 spans 15 residues. Germline assignment: CDR1 MNHNS and CDR2 SASEGT. In nucleotides, the CDR3 is TGTGCCAGCAGTGAATACGGGAGCTCCTACAATGAGCAGTTCTTC. Translation gives CASSEYGSSYNEQFF.

The count of this clone is one. The J gene is TRBJ2-5, the V gene TRBV19, with 7 bases matching TRBD1. This CDR3 contains 14 residues. Germline V gene sequence: CDR1 LNHDA, CDR2 SQIVND (reference sequence). After removal of 4 bases from V and 5 bases from J, the junction contained 7 bases not matched to a gene. In DNA, the CDR3 is TGTGCCAGTAGTAAGGGGACAGTGGTCGAGACCCAGTACTTC. Translation: CASSKGTVVETQYF.

The chain combines TRBV5-1 with TRBJ1-3, with D unclear. Germline-derived CDR1 and CDR2 are SGHRS and YFSETQ. The V gene lost 1 base and the J gene lost 4 bases, with 12 bases spanning the gap. The CDR3 runs to 15 residues. CDR3 loop: CASSLSLERGNTIYF. The CDR3 coding sequence is TGCGCCAGCAGCTTGTCGTTGGAGCGAGGAAACACCATATATTTT.

This clone has only one observation. The junction differs from germline at one of its ends, possibly a read error. This chain joins TRBV28 and TRBJ2-1; 12 nucleotides match TRBD2. CDR3 length: 16 residues. The germline V gene has CDR1 MDHEN and CDR2 SYDVKM. CDR3 in amino acids: CASSLSLAGGPSEQFF. The CDR3 DNA follows: TGTGCCAGCAGCTTATCCCTAGCGGGGGGGCCGAGTGAGCAGTTCTTC.

V is TRBV28 and J is TRBJ1-5; maybe TRBD1 (6 bases). The CDR3 runs 15 residues. With 1 base removed from V and 7 bases from J, the gap between germline ends came to 14 bases. The germline gives CDR1 MDHEN, CDR2 SYDVKM. CDR3 protein: CASSLSAGVGQPQHF. In DNA, the CDR3 is TGTGCCAGCAGTTTATCGGCAGGGGTTGGGCAGCCCCAGCATTTT.

The chain recombines TRBV2 with TRBJ1-2; D not resolved. The V gene's germline CDR1 is SNHLY and CDR2 FYNNEI. Trimming stripped 9 bases from V and 2 bases from J, with 7 bases between. This CDR3 has 11 amino acids. The CDR3 DNA reads as TGTGCCAGTTCCATGAACTATGGCTACACCTTC. As protein: CASSMNYGYTF.

CDR3 sequence (DNA): TGTGCCATCAGTCCGGCTAGCGAAGAGACCCAGTACTTC. Amino acids: CAISPASEETQYF. The chain has TRBV10-3 and TRBJ2-5, with a tentative D call TRBD2 (6 bases). V was pared by 5 bases and J by 3 bases, with 10 bases between. CDR3 size: 13 residues. Per the germline V gene, CDR1 is ENHRY and CDR2 is SYGVKD.

Of note for this clone: The same CDR3 also results from other DNA sequences found in this sample. The CDR3 DNA is TGTGCCATCAGTGAGCAGGCAGGGGGTGGCGAGACCCAGTACTTC. Amino acids: CAISEQAGGGETQYF. The rearrangement joins TRBV10-3 to TRBJ2-5, with 7 bases identical to TRBD1. This CDR3 contains 15 residues. The germline V gene has CDR1 ENHRY and CDR2 SYGVKD. Unmatched junction bases numbered 8, after V lost 2 bases and J lost 5 bases.